This passage covers 31 T cell receptor beta chains from one sample sequenced in a study of control samples from healthy donors and cancer patients. Profiling relied on immunoSEQ multiplex PCR, and the TCRdb table lists in-frame clones only, not all of them. The sample yields some 54,000 clones, around 95% seen once. The sequenced sample was blood. These receptor sequences come from a woman in her twenties or thirties in good health.

This chain joins TRBV28 and TRBJ1-5; the D is unclear. Germline V gene data show CDR1 as MDHEN and CDR2 as SYDVKM. The CDR3 has 17 residues. The V and J ends lost 3 bases and 5 bases respectively, with 20 bases between them. The chain's CDR3 is CASSLALIWVQDQPQHF. CDR3 sequence (DNA): TGTGCCAGCAGTTTGGCCCTCATCTGGGTTCAAGATCAGCCCCAGCATTTT.

About this clone: The identical CDR3 is also encoded by other nucleotide sequences in the sample. The CDR3 nucleotides are TGTGCCAGCAGCCCTGCTGGGGCCAACGTCCTGACTTTC. Its translation: CASSPAGANVLTF. V gene TRBV2 combines with J gene TRBJ2-6; D remains unclear. From germline, CDR1 is SNHLY and CDR2 FYNNEI. The CDR3 consists of 13 residues. The V and J ends lost 6 bases and 2 bases respectively, with 5 bases between them. Drawing the rest from reference TRBV2 and TRBJ2-6, the complete variable domain is EPEVTQTPSHQVTQMGQEVILRCVPISNHLYFYWYRQILGQKVEFLVSFYNNEISEKSEIFDDQFSVERPDGSNFTLKIRSTKLEDSAMYFCASSPAGANVLTFGAGSRLTVL.

The chain's CDR3 is CASYHHGPGLPEQYF. CDR3 nucleotides: TGTGCCAGCTATCACCATGGGCCAGGGCTCCCCGAGCAGTACTTC. This chain uses TRBV18 with TRBJ2-7; D might be TRBD1 (5 bases). Per the germline V gene, CDR1 is KGHSH and CDR2 is LQKENI. The V and J ends lost 7 bases and 6 bases respectively, with 22 bases between them. The CDR3 is made up of 15 amino acids.

This chain joins TRBV25-1 and TRBJ1-1, with a possible D match to TRBD1 (5 bases). There are 15 residues in the CDR3. Trimming removed 4 bases from V and 1 base from J, with 13 bases in between. The germline V gene encodes CDR1 MGHDK and CDR2 SYGVNS. The CDR3 region has the DNA TGTGCCAGCAGTGGCCTTGGGCAGGGGAACACTGAAGCTTTCTTT. Protein sequence: CASSGLGQGNTEAFF.

V is TRBV6-1 and J is TRBJ1-1; D is uncertain. Germline V gene sequence: CDR1 MNHNS, CDR2 SASEGT. CDR3 size: 13 residues. V was trimmed by 1 base and J by 7 bases, leaving 10 bases between them. The CDR3 loop reads CASSEGAGGEAFF. The DNA of the CDR3 is TGTGCCAGCAGTGAAGGGGCTGGCGGTGAAGCTTTCTTT.

This chain connects TRBV5-1 to TRBJ1-1, with 8 bases that match TRBD1. CDR1 is SGHRS and CDR2 is YFSETQ in the germline V gene. The CDR3 is made up of 13 amino acids. The ends lost 4 bases at V and 5 bases at J; junction bases unmatched: 4. The CDR3 region has the DNA TGCGCCAGCAGCCTAGGGACAGGTACTGAAGCTTTCTTT. This sequence encodes CASSLGTGTEAFF.

DNA for the CDR3: TGTGCCAGCAGCGTAGGCCAGACAGGGTCCTACGAGCAGTACTTC. It translates to CASSVGQTGSYEQYF. The genes are TRBV9 and TRBJ2-7, with 7 bases aligning to TRBD1. Germline loops: CDR1 SGDLS, CDR2 YYNGEE. Trimming took 0 bases from V and 1 from J; bases not matched to a gene: 4. CDR3 length: 15 residues.

The genes are TRBV2 and TRBJ2-5; TRBD1 or TRBD2 may be the D gene (5 bases each). CDR1 SNHLY and CDR2 FYNNEI come from the germline V gene. The CDR3 totals 13 residues. Trimming pared 6 bases from V and 5 bases from J, leaving 13 bases between. The CDR3 protein is CASRDPGRETQYF. CDR3 coding DNA: TGTGCCAGCAGAGACCCGGGACGGGAGACCCAGTACTTC.

The chain combines TRBV18 with TRBJ2-7; 10 bases align to TRBD2. Per germline, CDR1 KGHSH and CDR2 LQKENI. The CDR3 covers 19 residues. The junction had 18 bases not matched to a gene; V was cut back by 5 bases and J by 2 bases. CDR3 loop: CASSSSSGTSANLPYEQYF. Written as DNA, the CDR3 is TGTGCCAGCTCATCGTCCTCCGGGACTAGCGCTAACCTACCCTACGAGCAGTACTTC.

The gene calls are TRBV29-1 and TRBJ2-7; D call uncertain. Trimming removed 8 bases from V and 3 bases from J, with 14 bases in between. The length of the CDR3 is 12 residues. Germline CDR1 and CDR2: SQVTM and ANQGSEA. The DNA of the CDR3 is TGCAGCCCCGTTCGGGTGCGCTACGAGCAGTACTTC. Protein: CSPVRVRYEQYF.

This chain links TRBV4-1 with TRBJ1-4; a weak D match, TRBD1 (5 bases). Germline values: CDR1 MGHRA, CDR2 YSYEKL. Between the trimmed V and J ends, which lost 1 base and 11 bases, there was a span of 11 bases. The CDR3 spans 13 residues. CDR3: CASSQGDEGKLFF. The CDR3 DNA is TGCGCCAGCAGCCAAGGGGACGAGGGGAAACTGTTTTTT.

The gene calls are TRBV7-2 and TRBJ1-5; 7 nucleotides line up with TRBD1. V trimming: 5 bases; J trimming: 5 bases; junction bases outside the gene matches: 6. The germline V gene encodes CDR1 SGHTA and CDR2 FQGNSA. The CDR3 is 14 residues long. CDR3 coding DNA: TGTGCCAGCAGCAAACAGGGGCGCCATCAGCCCCAGCATTTT. Protein product: CASSKQGRHQPQHF.

The chain uses TRBV5-1 and TRBJ2-7; D unresolved. Germline values: CDR1 SGHRS, CDR2 YFSETQ. The germline V and J ends were trimmed by 1 base and 3 bases, with 8 bases remaining between them. The CDR3 has 13 residues. This CDR3 is CASSLWADYEQYF. The DNA of the CDR3 is TGCGCCAGCAGCTTGTGGGCTGACTACGAGCAGTACTTC.

This chain uses TRBV6-5 with TRBJ2-2, with TRBD1 matching over 8 bases. CDR3 length: 16 residues. Trimming removed 4 bases from V and 4 bases from J; junction bases left unmatched: 8. The germline gives CDR1 MNHEY, CDR2 SVGAGI. The CDR3 DNA follows: TGTGCCAGCAGTTCCCCTAGACAGGGGCGCACCGGGGAGCTGTTTTTT. Translating it yields CASSSPRQGRTGELFF.

The V and J genes are TRBV9 and TRBJ1-2; D not resolved. From germline, CDR1 is SGDLS and CDR2 YYNGEE. CDR3 length: 14 residues. V lost 0 bases and J 2 bases, leaving 8 bases between the germline ends. CDR3 DNA sequence: TGTGCCAGCAGCGTAGTTCCGGGAAACTATGGCTACACCTTC. This encodes CASSVVPGNYGYTF.

The gene calls are TRBV5-1 and TRBJ1-3; a weak D match, TRBD1 (6 bases). The CDR3 has 16 amino acids. Between the trimmed V and J ends, which lost 0 bases and 3 bases, there was a span of 13 bases. Germline V gene lookup returns CDR1 SGHRS and CDR2 YFSETQ. Here the CDR3 reads CASSLEVGAGGNTIYF. The CDR3 bases are TGCGCCAGCAGCTTGGAGGTGGGGGCAGGTGGAAACACCATATATTTT.

V is TRBV30 and J is TRBJ1-1; unclear D gene. CDR3 length equals 10 residues. The V end lost 3 bases, the J end lost 8 bases, and 7 bases lay between the germline ends. CDR1 and CDR2 (germline): GTSNPN, SVGIG (reference sequence). CDR3 loop: CAWRQTEAFF. The CDR3 nucleotides are TGTGCCTGGAGACAGACCGAAGCTTTCTTT.

The chain carries TRBV6-4 and TRBJ1-6; 8 bases align to TRBD1. CDR1 MRHNA and CDR2 SNTAGT come from the germline V gene. After removal of 2 bases from V and 2 bases from J, the junction contained 5 bases not matched to a gene. The CDR3 covers 17 residues. The CDR3 loop is CASSDPQGAAYNSPLHF. The CDR3 region has the DNA TGTGCCAGCAGTGACCCCCAGGGGGCCGCCTATAATTCACCCCTCCACTTT.

The chain combines TRBV13 with TRBJ2-7; D is possibly TRBD2 (5 bases). Trimming cost V 5 bases and J 5 bases, with 13 bases left between them. Germline CDR1 is PRHDT and CDR2 is FYEKMQ (reference sequence). The CDR3 is 13 residues long. CDR3 amino acids: CASSPFPEDEQYF. Here the CDR3 DNA reads TGTGCCAGCAGCCCCTTCCCGGAGGACGAGCAGTACTTC. The full variable domain, rest sourced from reference TRBV13 and TRBJ2-7, is AAGVIQSPRHLIKEKRETATLKCYPIPRHDTVYWYQQGPGQDPQFLISFYEKMQSDKGSIPDRFSAQQFSDYHSELNMSSLELGDSALYFCASSPFPEDEQYFGPGTRLTVT.

The genes are TRBV3-1 (or the pseudogene TRBV3-2) and TRBJ2-3; D gene unclear. The germline V gene has CDR1 LGHDT and CDR2 YNNKEL (reference sequence). The CDR3 is 13 residues long. Trimming removed 3 bases at V and 6 bases at J, with 10 bases between. CDR3 residues: CASSHIPGDTQYF. CDR3 in DNA: TGTGCCAGCAGCCACATACCGGGTGATACGCAGTATTTT.

CDR3 sequence: CASSAPGAGGVETQYF. CDR3 nucleotides: TGTGCCAGTAGTGCCCCGGGGGCGGGAGGGGTGGAGACCCAGTACTTC. The chain carries TRBV19 and TRBJ2-5; 9 bases fit TRBD2. The V gene end was trimmed by 5 bases and the J gene end by 5 bases; junction bases not matched to a gene: 12. The CDR3 is 16 residues long. Germline V gene data show CDR1 as LNHDA and CDR2 as SQIVND (reference sequence). Looking up the rest from reference TRBV19 and TRBJ2-5 gives the full variable domain: DGGITQSPKYLFRKEGQNVTLSCEQNLNHDAMYWYRQDPGQGLRLIYYSQIVNDFQKGDIAEGYSVSREKKESFPLTVTSAQKNPTAFYLCASSAPGAGGVETQYFGPGTRLLVL.

The rearrangement uses TRBV3-1 (or the pseudogene TRBV3-2) and TRBJ2-3; a weak D match, TRBD1 (6 bases). This CDR3 is 18 amino acids long. CDR1 is LGHDT, CDR2 YNNKEL, per germline (reference sequence). The V end lost 3 bases, the J end lost 2 bases, and 21 bases lay between the germline ends. The CDR3 reads CASSHGKALDRTTDTQYF. The CDR3 DNA reads as TGTGCCAGCAGCCACGGAAAGGCCCTCGACAGGACCACAGATACGCAGTATTTT.

The CDR3, as DNA: TGTGCCACCAGTGACCCTGGACTAGCGGATTACAATGAGCAGTTCTTC. It translates to CATSDPGLADYNEQFF. This chain connects TRBV24-1 to TRBJ2-1; TRBD2 matches 10 bases. Germline V gene data show CDR1 as KGHDR and CDR2 as SFDVKD. This CDR3 has 16 residues. The V gene end was trimmed by 4 bases and the J gene end by 4 bases; junction bases not matched to a gene: 6.

This rearrangement joins TRBV4-2 to TRBJ1-2, with D perhaps matching TRBD1 (5 bases). The V end lost 6 bases, the J end lost 0 bases, and 14 bases lay between the germline ends. The CDR3 loop spans 15 amino acids. CDR1 and CDR2 (germline): LGHNA, YNFKEQ. CDR3 residues: CASSPLGASNYGYTF. Written as DNA, the CDR3 is TGTGCCAGCAGTCCATTAGGGGCTTCTAACTATGGCTACACCTTC.

The rearrangement links TRBV28 to TRBJ1-4; D is undetermined. CDR3 length: 13 residues. Between the trimmed V and J ends, which lost 2 bases and 7 bases, there was a span of 8 bases. Germline-derived CDR1 and CDR2 are MDHEN and SYDVKM. The CDR3 nucleotides are TGTGCCAGCAGTTTAACTCATAGTGAAAAACTGTTTTTT. It specifies CASSLTHSEKLFF. Drawing the rest from reference TRBV28 and TRBJ1-4, the complete variable domain is DVKVTQSSRYLVKRTGEKVFLECVQDMDHENMFWYRQDPGLGLRLIYFSYDVKMKEKGDIPEGYSVSREKKERFSLILESASTNQTSMYLCASSLTHSEKLFFGSGTQLSVL.

The genes are TRBV11-2 and TRBJ2-3; a possible D gene is TRBD2 (5 bases). CDR3 length: 16 amino acids. Trimming removed 1 base from V and 2 bases from J, with 13 bases in between. Germline CDR1 reads SGHAT; CDR2 reads FQNNGV. In DNA, the CDR3 is TGTGCCAGCAGCTTAGTGGTTAGCGCATCCACAGATACGCAGTATTTT. This sequence encodes CASSLVVSASTDTQYF.

As DNA, the CDR3 is TGTGCCAGCAGCTTAGAGGTAGAAGCTGAGCAGTTCTTC. Translation gives CASSLEVEAEQFF. The chain uses TRBV7-8 and TRBJ2-1; no definite D call. The germline V and J ends were trimmed by 1 base and 9 bases, with 10 bases remaining between them. Germline V lookup: CDR1 SGHVS, CDR2 FQNEAQ. CDR3 length: 13 residues.

The CDR3 DNA reads as TGTGCCAGCAGCCCCCGCGGGTTACAGGGTTCCAATCAGCCCCAGCATTTT. Its translation: CASSPRGLQGSNQPQHF. The chain has TRBV11-2 and TRBJ1-5, with D maybe TRBD1 (6 bases). Per germline, CDR1 SGHAT and CDR2 FQNNGV. The CDR3 totals 17 residues. Trimming took off 5 bases at V and 3 bases at J, with 20 bases between the two ends.

The rearrangement joins TRBV12-5 to TRBJ2-7; no clear D. Trimming removed 1 base from V and 2 bases from J, with 15 bases in between. The CDR3 spans 16 residues. Germline CDR1 LGHNT, CDR2 FRNRAP. CDR3 coding DNA: TGTGCTAGTGGTTTGGACCCCCGACATGGTACCTACGAGCAGTACTTC. Amino acids: CASGLDPRHGTYEQYF.

The chain links TRBV29-1 to TRBJ2-7; TRBD2 is a possible D gene (5 bases). The CDR3 has 13 residues. With 6 bases removed from V and 3 bases from J, the gap between germline ends came to 15 bases. Looked up from germline, CDR1 is SQVTM and CDR2 is ANQGSEA. CDR3 residues: CSVSGGRLYEQYF. The CDR3 DNA reads TGCAGCGTCAGCGGTGGCAGACTCTACGAGCAGTACTTC.

This sequence joins TRBV30 and TRBJ1-2, with 10 positions matching TRBD1. The length of the CDR3 is 14 residues. The junction had 3 bases not matched to a gene; V was cut back by 1 base and J by 4 bases. Germline lookup yields CDR1 GTSNPN and CDR2 SVGIG (reference sequence). The CDR3 sequence is CAWSDDRGPYGYTF. For the CDR3, the DNA is TGTGCCTGGAGTGACGACAGGGGGCCCTATGGCTACACCTTC.